This TCR beta chain is from a study of blood T cells in healthy people across ages. Study observations and caveats: The CMV status of each donor remained undetermined, and this could have confounded shifts in expanded clonotypes.

The authors ran a second PCR of about 7 to 11 cycles using a sample-barcoded 5' primer and a J-beta primer mix. TCRdb recomputed calls from the 5' RACE reads with MiXCR, one row per CDR3 protein. This table holds almost 300,000 distinct CDR3 sequences, roughly 29% found once. Regarding this clonotype: What it recognizes is unknown.

Each individual donor underwent a draw of ten milliliters of peripheral blood. Per individual sample, total RNA of at least 5.5 micrograms was extracted. The V and J ends lost 6 bases and 1 base respectively, with 12 bases between them. This CDR3 has 13 amino acids. The V gene's germline CDR1 is DFQATT and CDR2 SNEGSKA (reference sequence). This receptor was taken from a woman aged 70-85 years in good health. The sample comprised blood. The rearrangement uses TRBV20-1 and TRBJ2-5; a weak D match, TRBD1 (6 bases). The CDR3 DNA is TGCAGTGCCCTAGACAGGCTCCAAGAGACCCAGTACTTC. Translation gives CSALDRLQETQYF.